This T cell receptor (beta chain) was retrieved from a study of T cell responses to AZD1222 COVID-19 vaccine. Study-level background: The study pooled second doses at about 4 or about 12 weeks. Findings and limits, study-wide: Clonal diversity may have been underestimated, and the donors were mostly white British, with more females than males.

The germline V gene has CDR1 MNHEY and CDR2 SVGAGI. The V and J ends lost 0 bases and 5 bases, in that order; junction bases with no gene match: 2. This CDR3 spans 16 amino acids. Turning to this clone: As yet, its antigen is unknown.

Clones were read by immunoSEQ multiplex PCR, and TCRdb kept only the in-frame ones, dropping some. The data hold about 130,000 clones, with 94% observed a single time. This clonotype originated in an adult in good health. The chain has TRBV6-5 and TRBJ2-1; 12 nucleotides match TRBD2. The sample consisted of peripheral blood, taken on day 0 of AZD1222 vaccination. In nucleotides, the CDR3 is TGTGCCAGCAGTTACTCGCTAGCGGGAGGGGACAATGAGCAGTTCTTC. Translated: CASSYSLAGGDNEQFF.